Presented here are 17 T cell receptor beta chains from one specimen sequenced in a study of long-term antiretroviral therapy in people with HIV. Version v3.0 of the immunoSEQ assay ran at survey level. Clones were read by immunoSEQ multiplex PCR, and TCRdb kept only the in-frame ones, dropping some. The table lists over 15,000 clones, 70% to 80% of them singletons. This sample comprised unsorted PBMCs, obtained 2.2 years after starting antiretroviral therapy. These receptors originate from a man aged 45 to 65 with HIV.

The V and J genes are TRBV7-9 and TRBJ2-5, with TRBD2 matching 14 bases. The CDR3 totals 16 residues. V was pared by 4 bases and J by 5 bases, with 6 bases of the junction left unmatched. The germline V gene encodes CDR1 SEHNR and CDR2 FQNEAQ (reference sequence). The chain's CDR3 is CASSYGLAGGDETQYF. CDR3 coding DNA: TGTGCCAGCAGCTATGGACTAGCGGGAGGTGATGAGACCCAGTACTTC.

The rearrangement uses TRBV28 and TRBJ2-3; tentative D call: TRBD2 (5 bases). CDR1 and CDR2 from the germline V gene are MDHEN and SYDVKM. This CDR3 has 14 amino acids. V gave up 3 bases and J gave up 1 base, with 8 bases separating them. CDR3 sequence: CASSFQRRTDTQYF. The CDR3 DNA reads TGTGCCAGCAGTTTTCAGCGGCGCACAGATACGCAGTATTTT.

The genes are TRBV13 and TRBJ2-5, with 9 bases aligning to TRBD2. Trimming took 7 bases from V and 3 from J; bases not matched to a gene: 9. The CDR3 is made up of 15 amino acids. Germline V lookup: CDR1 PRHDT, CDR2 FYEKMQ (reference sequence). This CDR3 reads CASNTEASGEETQYF. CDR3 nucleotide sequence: TGTGCCAGCAACACTGAGGCTAGCGGGGAAGAGACCCAGTACTTC.

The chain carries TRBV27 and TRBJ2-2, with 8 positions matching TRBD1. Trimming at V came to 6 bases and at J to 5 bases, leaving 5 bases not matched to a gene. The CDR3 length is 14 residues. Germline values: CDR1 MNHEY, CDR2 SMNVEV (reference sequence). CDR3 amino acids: CASRDGTGTGELFF. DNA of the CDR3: TGTGCCAGCAGAGATGGGACAGGAACCGGGGAGCTGTTTTTT.

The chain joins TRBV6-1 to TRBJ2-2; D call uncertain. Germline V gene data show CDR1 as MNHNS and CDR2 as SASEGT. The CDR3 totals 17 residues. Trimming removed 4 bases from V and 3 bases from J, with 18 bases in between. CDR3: CASSGRMTPSDTGELFF. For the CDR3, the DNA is TGTGCCAGCAGTGGGCGGATGACCCCGAGCGACACCGGGGAGCTGTTTTTT.

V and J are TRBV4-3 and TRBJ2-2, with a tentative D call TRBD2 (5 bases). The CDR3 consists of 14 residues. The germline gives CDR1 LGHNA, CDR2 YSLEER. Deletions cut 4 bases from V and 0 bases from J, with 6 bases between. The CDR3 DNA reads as TGCGCCAGCAGCCCGGGATCGAACACCGGGGAGCTGTTTTTT. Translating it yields CASSPGSNTGELFF.

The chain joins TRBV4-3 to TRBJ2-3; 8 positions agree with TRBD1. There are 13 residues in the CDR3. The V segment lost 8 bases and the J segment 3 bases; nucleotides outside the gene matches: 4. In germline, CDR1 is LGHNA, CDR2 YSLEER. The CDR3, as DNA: TGCGCCAGCGGGAGGACAGGGACAGATACGCAGTATTTT. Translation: CASGRTGTDTQYF.

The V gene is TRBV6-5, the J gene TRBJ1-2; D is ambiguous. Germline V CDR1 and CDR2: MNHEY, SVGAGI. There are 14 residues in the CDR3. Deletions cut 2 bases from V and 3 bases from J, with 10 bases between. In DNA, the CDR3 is TGTGCCAGCAGTTACGGACGGCAGCACTATGGCTACACCTTC. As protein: CASSYGRQHYGYTF.

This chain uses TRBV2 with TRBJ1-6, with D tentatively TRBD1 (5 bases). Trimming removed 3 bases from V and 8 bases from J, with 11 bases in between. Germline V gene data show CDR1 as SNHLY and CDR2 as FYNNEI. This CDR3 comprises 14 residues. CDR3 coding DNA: TGTGCCAGCAGTGACGCGTACAGGTATTCACCCCTCCACTTT. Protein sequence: CASSDAYRYSPLHF.

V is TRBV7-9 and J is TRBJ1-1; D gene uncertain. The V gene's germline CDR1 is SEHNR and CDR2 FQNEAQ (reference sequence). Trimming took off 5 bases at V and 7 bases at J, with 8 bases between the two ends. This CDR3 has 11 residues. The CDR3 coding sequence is TGTGCCAGCAGCCCTGGGCATGAAGCTTTCTTT. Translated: CASSPGHEAFF.

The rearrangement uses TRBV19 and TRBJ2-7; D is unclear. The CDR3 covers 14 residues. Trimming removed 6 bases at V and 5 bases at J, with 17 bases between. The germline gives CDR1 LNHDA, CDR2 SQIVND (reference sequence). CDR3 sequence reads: CASSQAALRDEQYF. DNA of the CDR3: TGTGCCAGTAGCCAAGCAGCGCTCCGGGACGAGCAGTACTTC.

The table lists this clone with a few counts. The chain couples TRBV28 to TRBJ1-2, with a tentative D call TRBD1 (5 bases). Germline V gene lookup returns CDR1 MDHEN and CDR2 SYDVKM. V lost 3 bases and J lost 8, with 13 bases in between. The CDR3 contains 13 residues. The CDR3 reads CASSFLTVGGYTF. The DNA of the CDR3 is TGTGCCAGCAGTTTCTTGACAGTGGGGGGCTACACCTTC.

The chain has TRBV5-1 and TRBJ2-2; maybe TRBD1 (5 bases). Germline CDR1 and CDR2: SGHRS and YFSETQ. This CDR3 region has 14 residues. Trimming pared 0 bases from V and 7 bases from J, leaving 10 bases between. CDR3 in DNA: TGCGCCAGCAGCTTGGCACAGGAGCTCGGGGAGCTGTTTTTT. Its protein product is CASSLAQELGELFF.

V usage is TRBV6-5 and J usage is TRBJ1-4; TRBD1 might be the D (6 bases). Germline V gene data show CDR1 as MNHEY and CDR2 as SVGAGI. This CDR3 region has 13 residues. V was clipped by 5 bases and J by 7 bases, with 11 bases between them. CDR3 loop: CASSPGGGEKLFF. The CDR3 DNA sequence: TGTGCCAGCAGTCCAGGAGGGGGTGAAAAACTGTTTTTT.

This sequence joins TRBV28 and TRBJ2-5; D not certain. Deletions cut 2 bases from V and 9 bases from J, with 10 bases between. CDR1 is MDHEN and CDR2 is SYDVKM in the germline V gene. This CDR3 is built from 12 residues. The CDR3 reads CASSLAPTAQYF. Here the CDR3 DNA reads TGTGCCAGCAGTTTAGCTCCGACGGCCCAGTACTTC.

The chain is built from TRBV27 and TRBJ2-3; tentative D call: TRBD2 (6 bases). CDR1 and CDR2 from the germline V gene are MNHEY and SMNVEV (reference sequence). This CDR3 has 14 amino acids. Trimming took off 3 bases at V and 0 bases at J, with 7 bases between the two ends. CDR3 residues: CASSFSGSTDTQYF. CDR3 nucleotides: TGTGCCAGCAGTTTTAGCGGCAGCACAGATACGCAGTATTTT.

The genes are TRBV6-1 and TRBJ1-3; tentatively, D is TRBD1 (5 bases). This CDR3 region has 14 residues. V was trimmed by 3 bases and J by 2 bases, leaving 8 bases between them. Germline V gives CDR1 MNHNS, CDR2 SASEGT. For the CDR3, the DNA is TGTGCCAGCAGTGACGGGGCGACTGGAAACACCATATATTTT. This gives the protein CASSDGATGNTIYF.